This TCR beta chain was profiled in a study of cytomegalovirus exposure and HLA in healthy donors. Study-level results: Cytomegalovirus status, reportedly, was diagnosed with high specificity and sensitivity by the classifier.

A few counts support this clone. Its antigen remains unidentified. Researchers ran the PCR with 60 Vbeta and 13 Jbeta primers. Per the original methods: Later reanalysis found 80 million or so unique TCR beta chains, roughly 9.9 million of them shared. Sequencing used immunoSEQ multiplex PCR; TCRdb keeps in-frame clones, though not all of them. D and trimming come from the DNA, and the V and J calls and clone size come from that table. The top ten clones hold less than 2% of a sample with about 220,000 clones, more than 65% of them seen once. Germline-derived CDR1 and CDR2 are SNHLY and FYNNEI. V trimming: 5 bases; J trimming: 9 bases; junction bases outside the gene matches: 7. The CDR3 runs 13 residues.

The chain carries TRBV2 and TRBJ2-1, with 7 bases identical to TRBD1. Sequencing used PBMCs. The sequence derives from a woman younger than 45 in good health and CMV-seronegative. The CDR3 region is CASSFDRAGEQFF. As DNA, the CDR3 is TGTGCCAGCAGTTTCGACAGGGCTGGTGAGCAGTTCTTC.